The entry below gives a single TCR beta chain sequence along with its context. Germline CDR1 is SGDLS and CDR2 is YYNGEE. Unmatched junction bases numbered 11, after V lost 4 bases and J lost 7 bases. This CDR3 is built from 14 residues. The record originates from a study of chemoradiotherapy in HPV16-positive cancers. Assay: immunoSEQ multiplex PCR; the TCRdb copy retains only in-frame clones and omits some. The data show 6,000 to 6,500 clones, 73% seen once. The TCR sequence derives from a human donor with HPV-associated anogenital cancer. The rearrangement links TRBV9 to TRBJ2-7; 7 bases map to TRBD2. The sample here was tumor tissue, taken from a patient who underwent chemoradiotherapy. The CDR3 region has the DNA TGTGCCAGCAGCCCATTCGGCAGGGAGGGGGAGCAGTACTTC. Protein: CASSPFGREGEQYF.